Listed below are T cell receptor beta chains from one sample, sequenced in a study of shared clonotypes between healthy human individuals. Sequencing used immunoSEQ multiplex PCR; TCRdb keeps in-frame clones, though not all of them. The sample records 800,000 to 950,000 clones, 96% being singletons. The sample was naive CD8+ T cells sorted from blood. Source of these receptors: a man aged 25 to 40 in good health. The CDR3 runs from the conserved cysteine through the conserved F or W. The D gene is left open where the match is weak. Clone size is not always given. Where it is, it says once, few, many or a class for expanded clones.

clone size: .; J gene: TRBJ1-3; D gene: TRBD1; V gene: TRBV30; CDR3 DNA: TGTGCCTGGAGTTTCCCGGACAGGCTCCTATCTGGAAACACCATATATTTT; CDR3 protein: CAWSFPDRLLSGNTIYF
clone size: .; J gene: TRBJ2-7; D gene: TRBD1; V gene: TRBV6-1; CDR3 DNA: TGTGCCAGCAGCAGAAGGGACAGGGGGCACGAGCAGTACTTC; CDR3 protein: CASSRRDRGHEQYF
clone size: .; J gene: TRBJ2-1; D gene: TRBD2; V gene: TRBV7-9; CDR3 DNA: TGTGCCAGCAGCACCTGGACTAGCGGAGCGAGCTCCTACAATGAGCAGTTCTTC; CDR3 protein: CASSTWTSGASSYNEQFF
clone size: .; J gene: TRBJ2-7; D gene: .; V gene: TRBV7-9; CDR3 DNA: TGTGCCAGCAGCTTGGCCGTTCTCGACGAGCAGTACTTC; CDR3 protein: CASSLAVLDEQYF
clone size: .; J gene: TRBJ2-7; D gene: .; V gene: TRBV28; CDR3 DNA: TGTGCCAGCAGTGGAGGAAACTACGAGCAGTACTTC; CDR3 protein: CASSGGNYEQYF
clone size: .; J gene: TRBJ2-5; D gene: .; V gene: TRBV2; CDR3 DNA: TGTGCCAGCAGTACAGGGTTGCGGGAGACCCAGTACTTC; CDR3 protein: CASSTGLRETQYF
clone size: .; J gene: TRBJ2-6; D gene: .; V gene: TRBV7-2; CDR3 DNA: TGTGCCAGCAGCGGGGAGACTGGGGCCAACGTCCTGACTTTC; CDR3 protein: CASSGETGANVLTF
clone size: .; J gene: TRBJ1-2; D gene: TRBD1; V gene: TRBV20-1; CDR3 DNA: TGCAGTGCTTGGTGGGGGACAGGACACACCTTC; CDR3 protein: CSAWWGTGHTF
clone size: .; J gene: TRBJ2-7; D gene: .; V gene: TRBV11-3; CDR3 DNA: TGTGCCAGCAGCGTTGGGACCGCATACGAGCAGTACTTC; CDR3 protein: CASSVGTAYEQYF
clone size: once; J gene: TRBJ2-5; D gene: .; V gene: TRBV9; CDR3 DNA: TGTGCCAGCAGCGTAGGTACGGGGCTGAGTGAGACCCAGTACTTC; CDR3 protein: CASSVGTGLSETQYF
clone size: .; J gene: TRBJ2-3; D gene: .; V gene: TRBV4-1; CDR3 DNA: TGCGCCAGCAGCCAAGATCCACAGGGATCTAGCACAGATACGCAGTATTTT; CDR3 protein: CASSQDPQGSSTDTQYF
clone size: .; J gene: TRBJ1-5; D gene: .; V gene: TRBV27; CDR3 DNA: TGTGCCAGCAGTTTATCGTGGGGTGAGAACAATCAGCCCCAGCATTTT; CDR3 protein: CASSLSWGENNQPQHF
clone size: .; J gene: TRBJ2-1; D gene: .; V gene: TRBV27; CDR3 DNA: TGTGCCAGCAAGGGGACTGATCAAGCCCGAAGGTCCTACAATGAGCAGTTCTTC; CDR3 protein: CASKGTDQARRSYNEQFF
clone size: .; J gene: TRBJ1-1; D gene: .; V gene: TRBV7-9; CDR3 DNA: TGTGCCAGCAGCAGCCGGGAGTCCCCGGGCACTGAAGCTTTCTTT; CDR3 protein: CASSSRESPGTEAFF
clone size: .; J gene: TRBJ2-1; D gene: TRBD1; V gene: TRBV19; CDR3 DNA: TGTGCCAGTAGTACTCGGACAGGTGAAGGCAATGAGCAGTTCTTC; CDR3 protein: CASSTRTGEGNEQFF
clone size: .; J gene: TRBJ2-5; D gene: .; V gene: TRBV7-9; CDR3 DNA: TGTGCCAGCAGCTATGGATCCGTTGCGTACTTC; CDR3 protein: CASSYGSVAYF
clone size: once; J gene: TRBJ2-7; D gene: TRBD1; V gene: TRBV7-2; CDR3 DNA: TGTGCCAGCAGCTTAACCAGGGGGCGCGAGCAGTACTTC; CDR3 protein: CASSLTRGREQYF
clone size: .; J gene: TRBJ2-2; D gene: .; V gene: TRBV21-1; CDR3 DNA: TGTGCCAGCAGCCCCAAACATTTTAACACCGGGGAGCTGTTTTTT; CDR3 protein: CASSPKHFNTGELFF
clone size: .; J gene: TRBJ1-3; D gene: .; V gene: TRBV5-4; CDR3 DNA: TGTGCCAGCAGGCCACAGGGTGCTGGAAACACCATATATTTT; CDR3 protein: CASRPQGAGNTIYF
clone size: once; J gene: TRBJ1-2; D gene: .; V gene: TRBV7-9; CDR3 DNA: TGTGCCACCAAAGGTCGTTACGGCTACACCTTC; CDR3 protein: CATKGRYGYTF
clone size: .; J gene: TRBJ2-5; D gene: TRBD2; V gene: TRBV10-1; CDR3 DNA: TGCGCCAGCAAACTCCAGCGGGAGGAAGAGACCCAGTACTTC; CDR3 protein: CASKLQREEETQYF
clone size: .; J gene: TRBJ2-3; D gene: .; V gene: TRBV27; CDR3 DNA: TGTGCCAGCGGTTATCCCTCAGGGTCAGATACGCAGTATTTT; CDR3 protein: CASGYPSGSDTQYF
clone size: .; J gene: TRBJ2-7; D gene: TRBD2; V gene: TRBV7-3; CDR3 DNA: TGTGCCAGCAGCTTAGGACTAGCGGGAGACCTGTACTTC; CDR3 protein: CASSLGLAGDLYF
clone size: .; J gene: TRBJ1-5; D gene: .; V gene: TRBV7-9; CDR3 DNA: TGTGCCAGCATCGAAATCGGGCTTAGCAATCAGCCCCAGCATTTT; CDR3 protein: CASIEIGLSNQPQHF
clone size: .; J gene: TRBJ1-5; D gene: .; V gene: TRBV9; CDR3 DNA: TGTGCCAGCAGCGTAGGCAGGGGTCAGCCCCAGCATTTT; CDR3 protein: CASSVGRGQPQHF
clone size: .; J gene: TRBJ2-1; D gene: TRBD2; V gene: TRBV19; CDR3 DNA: TGTGCCAGTAGTTACGCAGCGGGACTGGAAAAGTCCTACAATGAGCAGTTCTTC; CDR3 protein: CASSYAAGLEKSYNEQFF
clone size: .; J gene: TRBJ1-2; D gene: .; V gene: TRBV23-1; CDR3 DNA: TGCGCCAGCAGTCATAGGCCCAGGGGAGCTAACTATGGCTACACCTTC; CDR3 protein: CASSHRPRGANYGYTF
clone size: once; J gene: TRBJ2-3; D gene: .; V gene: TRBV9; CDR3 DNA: TGTGCCAGCAACGGCGGGATGCACACAGATACGCAGTATTTT; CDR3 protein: CASNGGMHTDTQYF
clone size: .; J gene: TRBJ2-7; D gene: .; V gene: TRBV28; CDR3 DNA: TGTGCCAGCACCCCCAACCCGGACGGCTACGAGCAGTACTTC; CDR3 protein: CASTPNPDGYEQYF
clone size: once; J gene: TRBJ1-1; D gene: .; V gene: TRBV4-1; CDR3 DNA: TGCGCCAGCAGCCAAGCCCAGCAGGAGGTGAACACTGAAGCTTTCTTT; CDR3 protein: CASSQAQQEVNTEAFF
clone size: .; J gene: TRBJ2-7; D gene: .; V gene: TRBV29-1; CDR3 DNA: TGCAGCGTTGAATGGGGGAGCCCCTACGAGCAGTACTTC; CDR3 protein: CSVEWGSPYEQYF
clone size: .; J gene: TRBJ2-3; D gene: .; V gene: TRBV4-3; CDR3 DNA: TGCGCCAGCAGCCAAGTACTCCCAGGGGAAGGAGGGGGAGTGGCAGATACGCAGTATTTT; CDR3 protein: CASSQVLPGEGGGVADTQYF
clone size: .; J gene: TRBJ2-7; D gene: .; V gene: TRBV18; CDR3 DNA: TGTGCCAGCTCACCACAAGGTCGCAGTCCCTACGAGCAGTACTTC; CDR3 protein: CASSPQGRSPYEQYF
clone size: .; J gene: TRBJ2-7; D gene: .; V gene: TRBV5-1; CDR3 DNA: TGCGCCAGCAGAGGGGACAACCTCAACGAGCAGTACTTC; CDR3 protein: CASRGDNLNEQYF
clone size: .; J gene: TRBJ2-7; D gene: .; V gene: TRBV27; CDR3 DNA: TGTGCCAGCAGTTTGTCACAGGGAGGGTACGAGCAGTACTTC; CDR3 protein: CASSLSQGGYEQYF
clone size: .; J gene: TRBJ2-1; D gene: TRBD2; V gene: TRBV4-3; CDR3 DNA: TGCGCCAGCAGCCAAGAAGGTGTGTCGATTATGACTAGCGGGAGCAATGAGCAGTTCTTC; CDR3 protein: CASSQEGVSIMTSGSNEQFF
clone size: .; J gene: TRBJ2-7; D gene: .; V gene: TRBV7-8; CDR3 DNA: TGTGCCAGCAGCTTAGTCAGGGGAGGGTGGTACGAGCAGTACTTC; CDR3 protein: CASSLVRGGWYEQYF
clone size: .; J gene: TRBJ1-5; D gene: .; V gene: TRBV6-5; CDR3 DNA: TGTGCCAGCAGGGCGACAGTATATAGCAATCAGCCCCAGCATTTT; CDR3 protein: CASRATVYSNQPQHF
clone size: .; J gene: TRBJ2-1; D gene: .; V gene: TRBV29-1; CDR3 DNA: TGCAGCGTTGATTCGCGGAGTACCTACAATGAGCAGTTCTTC; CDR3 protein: CSVDSRSTYNEQFF
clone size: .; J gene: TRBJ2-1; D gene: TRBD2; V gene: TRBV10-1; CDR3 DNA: TGCGCCAGCAGTGATACTAGCGGATACAATGAGCAGTTCTTC; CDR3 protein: CASSDTSGYNEQFF
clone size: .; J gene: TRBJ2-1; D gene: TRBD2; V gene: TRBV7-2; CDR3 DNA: TGTGCCAGCAGCTACGTCGGGGGGGACGAGCAGTTCTTC; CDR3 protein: CASSYVGGDEQFF
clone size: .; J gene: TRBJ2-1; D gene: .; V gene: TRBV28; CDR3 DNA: TGTGCCAGCAGTTTTCGGCAGGGGATCAACAATGAGCAGTTCTTC; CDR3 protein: CASSFRQGINNEQFF
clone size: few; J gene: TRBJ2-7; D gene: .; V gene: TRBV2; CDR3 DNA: TGTGCCAGCAGCCTCTACGAGCAGTACTTC; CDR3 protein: CASSLYEQYF
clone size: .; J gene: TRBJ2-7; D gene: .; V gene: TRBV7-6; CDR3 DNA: TGTGCCAGCAGCTCCGATATCAGGGTTCACGAGCAGTACTTC; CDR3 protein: CASSSDIRVHEQYF
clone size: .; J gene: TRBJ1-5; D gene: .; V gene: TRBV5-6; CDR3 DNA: TGTGCCAGCAGCTTGTTTTCACAGGACGATCAGCCCCAGCATTTT; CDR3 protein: CASSLFSQDDQPQHF
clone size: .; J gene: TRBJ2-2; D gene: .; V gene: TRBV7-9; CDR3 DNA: TGTGCCAGCAGCTTACGGCGGGACAACACCGGGGAGCTGTTTTTT; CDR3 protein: CASSLRRDNTGELFF
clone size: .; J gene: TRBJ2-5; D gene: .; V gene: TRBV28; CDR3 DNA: TGTGCCAGCAGTTGGCTTTTGGGTTCGGAGACCCAGTACTTC; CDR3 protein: CASSWLLGSETQYF
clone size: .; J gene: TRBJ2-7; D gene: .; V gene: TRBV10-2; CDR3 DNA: TGCGCCAGCAGCTTTCCCGCGGAAGCCCTCTCCTACGAGCAGTACTTC; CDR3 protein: CASSFPAEALSYEQYF
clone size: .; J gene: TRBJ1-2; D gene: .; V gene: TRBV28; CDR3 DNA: TGTGCCAGCAGTACCCAGGGCTATGGCTACACCTTC; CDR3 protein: CASSTQGYGYTF
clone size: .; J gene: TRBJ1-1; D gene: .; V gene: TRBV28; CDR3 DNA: TGTGCCAGCAGTTTTAGACAGCTGAACACTGAAGCTTTCTTT; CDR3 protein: CASSFRQLNTEAFF
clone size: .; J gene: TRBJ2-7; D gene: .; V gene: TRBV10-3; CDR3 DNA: TGTGCCATCAGTCCAGGGCTTTCAAGCTCCTACGAGCAGTACTTC; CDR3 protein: CAISPGLSSSYEQYF
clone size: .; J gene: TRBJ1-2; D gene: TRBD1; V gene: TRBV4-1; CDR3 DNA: TGCGCCAGCAGCCAAGTAACCGGGCCAGACAGGGACGGCTACACCTTC; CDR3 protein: CASSQVTGPDRDGYTF
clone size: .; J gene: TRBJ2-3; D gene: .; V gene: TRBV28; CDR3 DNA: TGTGCCAGCAGTTCTGTGGGGGGCGCAGACCCAGATACGCAGTATTTT; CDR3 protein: CASSSVGGADPDTQYF
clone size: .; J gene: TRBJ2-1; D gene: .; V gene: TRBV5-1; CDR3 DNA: TGCGCCAGCAGCTTGGCGGAGGGTGAGCAGTTCTTC; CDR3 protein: CASSLAEGEQFF